This T cell receptor (beta chain) was observed in a study of cytomegalovirus exposure and HLA in healthy donors. Per the germline V gene, CDR1 is SGHTA and CDR2 is FQGTGA. There are 14 residues in the CDR3. Germline trimming cut 5 bases from V and 11 bases from J; bases unmatched to any gene: 10. The protocol was immunoSEQ multiplex PCR, while the TCRdb copy is restricted to in-frame clones and leaves out a portion. Here the sample spans more than 110,000 clones, roughly 86% being singletons. Sequences were obtained from PBMCs. The chain carries TRBV7-3 and TRBJ2-1; 9 positions match TRBD1. This receptor was taken from a woman in her 30s in good health and CMV-seronegative. Here the CDR3 DNA reads TGTGCCAGCAGCCCAAAACAGGGGGCTTACCAGCAGTTCTTC. It encodes CASSPKQGAYQQFF.